The entry below describes one T cell receptor (beta chain). The protocol was immunoSEQ multiplex PCR, while the TCRdb copy is restricted to in-frame clones and leaves out a portion. Here the sample spans 300,000 or so clones, about 89% being singletons. This sample was included in a study of blood T cell repertoires in COVID-19. Germline CDR1 reads SGHDT; CDR2 reads YYEEEE. V was trimmed by 0 bases and J by 4 bases, leaving 3 bases between them. The CDR3 totals 12 residues. The receptor comes from a woman between 50 and 59 years old who had recovered from COVID-19. Source material: peripheral blood. The gene calls are TRBV5-6 and TRBJ2-3; D gene unclear. CDR3 in amino acids: CASSLVSDTQYF. CDR3 DNA: TGTGCCAGCAGCTTGGTCTCAGATACGCAGTATTTT.